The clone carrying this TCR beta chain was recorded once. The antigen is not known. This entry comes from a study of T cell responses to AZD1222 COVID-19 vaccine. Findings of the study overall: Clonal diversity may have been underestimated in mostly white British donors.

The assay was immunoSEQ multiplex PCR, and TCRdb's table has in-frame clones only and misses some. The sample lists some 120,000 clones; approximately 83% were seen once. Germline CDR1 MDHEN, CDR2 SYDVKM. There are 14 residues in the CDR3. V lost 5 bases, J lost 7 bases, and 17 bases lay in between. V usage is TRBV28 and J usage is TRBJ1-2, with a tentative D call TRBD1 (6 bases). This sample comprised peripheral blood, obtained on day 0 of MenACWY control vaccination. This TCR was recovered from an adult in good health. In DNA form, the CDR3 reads TGTGCCAGCAGTCCGGGGGCGGGGAAGGGTGGCTACACCTTC. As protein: CASSPGAGKGGYTF.